The TCR beta chain under discussion was sequenced for a study of shared clonotypes between healthy human individuals. Measured with immunoSEQ multiplex PCR; TCRdb has only the in-frame clones, and not every one. The sample holds some 700,000 clones, 90% seen once. Findings and caveats of the study: Generation probabilities of non-shared clonotypes were lower (relative to those shared by all four donors). For naive CD4 cells, 5% to 6.5% of clonotypes were shared across a few donors.

CDR1 LGHNA and CDR2 YSLEER come from the germline V gene. The CDR3 is 15 residues long. The ends were cut back, 0 bases at V and 1 base at J, with 9 bases in the middle. On this clone: Its specificity is unknown.

The sample was memory CD8+ T cells from PBMCs. Subset of the sample: CD45RO+ cells pooled with CCR7-negative TemRA cells. The sequence derives from a man aged 18 to 30 in good health. Some clones in this sample may be carry-over from other donors' samples. The genes are TRBV4-3 and TRBJ1-1; D unresolved. In DNA form, the CDR3 reads TGCGCCAGCAGCCAAGAAGCCAGGCGGAACACTGAAGCTTTCTTT. Translation gives CASSQEARRNTEAFF.